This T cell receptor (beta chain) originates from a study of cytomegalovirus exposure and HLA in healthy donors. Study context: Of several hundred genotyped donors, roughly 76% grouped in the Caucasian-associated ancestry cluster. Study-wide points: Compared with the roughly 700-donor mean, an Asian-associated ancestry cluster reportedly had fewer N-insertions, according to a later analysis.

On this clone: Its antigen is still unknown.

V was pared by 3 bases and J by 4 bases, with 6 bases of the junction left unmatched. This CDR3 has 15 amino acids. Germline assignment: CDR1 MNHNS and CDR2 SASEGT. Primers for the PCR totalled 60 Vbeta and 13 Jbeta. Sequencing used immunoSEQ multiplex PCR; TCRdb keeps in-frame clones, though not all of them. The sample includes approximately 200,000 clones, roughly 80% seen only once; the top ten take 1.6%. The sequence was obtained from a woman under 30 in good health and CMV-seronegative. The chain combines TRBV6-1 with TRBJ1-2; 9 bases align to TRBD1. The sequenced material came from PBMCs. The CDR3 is CASSEGGQGGYGYTF. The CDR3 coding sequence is TGTGCCAGCAGTGAGGGGGGACAGGGAGGCTATGGCTACACCTTC.